This T cell receptor (beta chain) is drawn from a study of cytomegalovirus exposure and HLA in healthy donors. Study overall: Within an early data release were around 87 million unique TCRs drawn from HLA-typed donors.

V lost 3 bases, J lost 9 bases, and 2 bases stayed unmatched. The germline V gene has CDR1 SGHTA and CDR2 FQGNSA. This CDR3 is built from 14 residues. The PCR employed 60 Vbeta primers together with 13 Jbeta primers. The data were produced by immunoSEQ multiplex PCR, yet TCRdb's version contains in-frame clones alone and is incomplete. The sample shows about 96,000 clones, 65% to 75% of them seen only once. This sequence was found in a woman in her 70s in good health and CMV-seropositive. Sequenced sample: PBMCs. This rearrangement joins TRBV7-2 to TRBJ2-1; 13 bases line up with TRBD2. The CDR3 nucleotides read TGTGCCAGCAGCTTGACTAGCGGGGGGACTGAGCAGTTCTTC. It encodes CASSLTSGGTEQFF.